This T cell receptor (beta chain) is drawn from a study of PD-L1 blockade in urothelial cancer. Study-wide background: Bladder-origin urothelial cancer in males described about 85% of the roughly 29 patients. Previous chemotherapy exposure amounted to 0 to 3 regimens for patients.

Documented time point: pretreatment peripheral blood. Each PCR received spiked synthetic TCR analog templates. Profiling relied on immunoSEQ multiplex PCR, and the TCRdb table lists in-frame clones only, not all of them. The sample holds about 87,000 clones; 80% to 85% are singletons and the top ten take around 2.1%. Source: PBMCs, taken around atezolizumab (anti-PD-L1) treatment. This sequence was found in a man between 60 and 70 years old with urothelial cancer.

The CDR3 DNA sequence: TGTGCCAGCACCCCAAGAGGAGGACTAGCGGGGAAGGGCTCCTACAATGAGCAGTTCTTC. Protein: CASTPRGGLAGKGSYNEQFF. The chain recombines TRBV2 with TRBJ2-1, with 12 bases lining up with TRBD2. V lost 7 bases to trimming and J lost 0 bases; unmatched junction nucleotides: 16. Germline V gene sequence: CDR1 SNHLY, CDR2 FYNNEI. The CDR3 sequence is 20 residues long. Full variable domain (outside the CDR3, taken from reference TRBV2 and TRBJ2-1): EPEVTQTPSHQVTQMGQEVILRCVPISNHLYFYWYRQILGQKVEFLVSFYNNEISEKSEIFDDQFSVERPDGSNFTLKIRSTKLEDSAMYFCASTPRGGLAGKGSYNEQFFGPGTRLTVL.